The 24 T cell receptor beta chains presented below share a single source sample, sequenced in a study of T cells in Graves' hyperthyroidism and ophthalmopathy. Authors of the study amplified TCR beta CDR3 regions from RNA transcripts. HTBI primers drove first-round RT-PCR of the TCR CDR3. Each CDR3 protein is one row after TCRdb ran MiXCR on the multiplex PCR reads. The repertoire consists of about 400,000 distinct CDR3 sequences, with about 13% occurring once and the leading ten covering 9.2%. Sequenced input: blood. These receptors were taken from a woman under 30 with Graves' hyperthyroidism.

For this clonotype: The missing conserved phenylalanine or tryptophan at the end of this CDR3 makes a read error likely. For the CDR3, the DNA is TGTGCCAGCAGTCTAGCGGGGGAATACGAGCAGTACTCC. As protein: CASSLAGEYEQYS. The V call is TRBV6-1, the J call TRBJ2-7, with 10 bases fitting TRBD2. The CDR3 extends over 13 amino acids. Germline V CDR1 and CDR2: MNHNS, SASEGT. V lost 5 bases and J lost 4; bases outside the gene matches: 2.

The rearrangement links TRBV14 to TRBJ2-3, with 9 positions matching TRBD2. The junction had 5 bases not matched to a gene; V was cut back by 6 bases and J by 1 base. The germline CDR1 and CDR2 sequences are SGHDN and FVKESK. CDR3 length: 15 amino acids. In DNA, the CDR3 is TGTGCCAGCAGGCCGCGGGGGGGCGGCACAGATACGCAGTATTTT. The encoded protein is CASRPRGGGTDTQYF.

This clonotype was seen only a few times. The genes are TRBV7-8 and TRBJ1-1; D remains ambiguous. The germline V and J ends were trimmed by 3 bases and 1 base, with 12 bases remaining between them. Germline lookup yields CDR1 SGHVS and CDR2 FQNEAQ. This CDR3 has 15 residues. In nucleotides, the CDR3 is TGTGCCAGCAGCTTCGGGGTCGCGGGGAACACTGAAGCTTTCTTT. It specifies CASSFGVAGNTEAFF.

This clonotype was seen a few times. The CDR3 coding sequence is TGCGCCAGCAGAGGCCCAGGGAGAGGAACTACTAATGAAAAACTGTTTTTT. It translates to CASRGPGRGTTNEKLFF. The chain joins TRBV10-2 to TRBJ1-4; weak D call: TRBD1 (5 bases). Trimming cost V 6 bases and J 2 bases, with 19 bases left between them. The germline CDR1 and CDR2 sequences are WSHSY and SAAADI. The CDR3 spans 17 residues.

The chain links TRBV24-1 to TRBJ2-1; no reliable D call. CDR3 length equals 15 residues. Germline V lookup: CDR1 KGHDR, CDR2 SFDVKD. The ends were cut back, 6 bases at V and 2 bases at J, with 13 bases in the middle. CDR3 sequence (DNA): TGTGCCACCAGTAAGGGATGGGCAACCTACAATGAGCAGTTCTTC. This codes for CATSKGWATYNEQFF.

This clonotype was counted ten times or more. CDR3 in DNA: TGTGCCAGCAGTTTCGGAGGGGGCCTGGACTATGGCTACACCTTC. Translation gives CASSFGGGLDYGYTF. The V and J genes are TRBV28 and TRBJ1-2, with 7 positions matching TRBD1. Germline trimming cut 3 bases from V and 3 bases from J; bases unmatched to any gene: 7. Germline lookup yields CDR1 MDHEN and CDR2 SYDVKM. CDR3 length: 15 amino acids.

This clonotype was counted at least ten times. The V call is TRBV5-1, the J call TRBJ2-3; no definite D call. The CDR3 covers 15 residues. The V gene lost 1 base and the J gene lost 7 bases, with 16 bases spanning the gap. In germline, CDR1 is SGHRS, CDR2 YFSETQ. CDR3 amino acids: CASSLSTSTPNTQYF. In DNA form, the CDR3 reads TGCGCCAGCAGCTTGTCTACGTCTACCCCGAATACGCAGTATTTT.

The chain carries TRBV7-6 and TRBJ1-6; D gene uncertain. Germline CDR1 reads SGHVS; CDR2 reads FNYEAQ. Trimming removed 1 base at V and 6 bases at J, with 10 bases between. The CDR3 has 15 residues. The CDR3 region is CASSLEGDLNSPLHF. The CDR3 nucleotides read TGTGCCAGCAGCTTAGAAGGAGATCTTAATTCACCCCTCCACTTT. Combining the CDR3 with reference TRBV7-6 and TRBJ1-6 gives the whole variable domain GAGVSQSPRYKVTKRGQDVALRCDPISGHVSLYWYRQALGQGPEFLTYFNYEAQQDKSGLPNDRFSAERPEGSISTLTIQRTEQRDSAMYRCASSLEGDLNSPLHFGNGTRLTVT.

This clonotype was picked up many times. CDR3 nucleotide sequence: TGTGCCAGCAGATCCCCGGGACTAGGCACAGATACGCAGTATTTT. Amino acids: CASRSPGLGTDTQYF. The chain carries TRBV6-1 and TRBJ2-3; TRBD2 matches 8 bases. Germline values: CDR1 MNHNS, CDR2 SASEGT. J was trimmed by 1 base and V by 6 bases; bases with no gene match: 6. The CDR3 contains 15 residues.

The rearrangement uses TRBV10-3 and TRBJ2-1; 10 bases align to TRBD1. With 0 bases clipped from V and 7 bases from J, the junction kept 6 bases outside the gene matches. This CDR3 spans 16 amino acids. Per germline, CDR1 ENHRY and CDR2 SYGVKD. The CDR3 loop reads CAISESTGQGRNEQFF. CDR3 DNA: TGTGCCATCAGTGAGTCGACGGGACAGGGGAGGAATGAGCAGTTCTTC.

Remarks on this clonotype: A single base separates this from a much larger clone, so it may be a read error. V usage is TRBV6-2 or TRBV6-3 and J usage is TRBJ2-5, with TRBD1 as a possible D gene (6 bases). This CDR3 has 14 residues. Germline CDR1 and CDR2: MNHEY and SVGEGT. Trimming cost V 4 bases and J 2 bases, with 11 bases left between them. The CDR3 nucleotides are TGTGCCAGCAGTTGCTCGACAGGACAAGAGACCCAGTACTTC. As protein: CASSCSTGQETQYF.

The table lists this clonotype with many counts. The V gene is TRBV5-1, the J gene TRBJ2-1; 7 bases line up with TRBD2. The length of the CDR3 is 15 residues. CDR1 is SGHRS and CDR2 is YFSETQ in the germline V gene. V lost 4 bases to trimming and J lost 6 bases; unmatched junction nucleotides: 10. The CDR3 protein is CASSPVAGVVNEQFF. The CDR3 nucleotides read TGCGCCAGCAGCCCTGTTGCGGGAGTTGTCAATGAGCAGTTCTTC.

This clonotype occurred many times. V gene TRBV19 combines with J gene TRBJ1-1; no reliable D call. V lost 3 bases and J lost 5, with 10 bases in between. The CDR3 is 13 amino acids. The germline gives CDR1 LNHDA, CDR2 SQIVND (reference sequence). CDR3 region: CASSIGRETEAFF. In DNA, the CDR3 is TGTGCCAGTAGTATCGGGAGGGAAACTGAAGCTTTCTTT.

CDR3 sequence (DNA): TGTGCCACTCAACCCCGCAGGGACAGGGGGCATTGGGCAGATACGCAGTATTTT. Its translation is CATQPRRDRGHWADTQYF. The rearrangement links TRBV19 to TRBJ2-3; 12 bases line up with TRBD1. CDR1 is LNHDA, CDR2 SQIVND, per germline (reference sequence). J gave up 4 bases and V 10 bases, and 18 bases lay outside the gene matches. The CDR3 has 18 amino acids.

This clonotype was detected a few times. One base away lies a much larger clone, so this may be a sequencing read error. The chain links TRBV2 to TRBJ1-5; D gene unclear. CDR3 length equals 16 residues. Germline CDR1 and CDR2: SNHLY and FYNNEI. The DNA for the CDR3 is TGTGTCAGCAGTGAAGACCAGATCTGGAGCAATCAGCCCCAGCATTTT. Residues: CVSSEDQIWSNQPQHF. Using reference TRBV2 and TRBJ1-5 for the parts outside the CDR3, the full variable domain is EPEVTQTPSHQVTQMGQEVILRCVPISNHLYFYWYRQILGQKVEFLVSFYNNEISEKSEIFDDQFSVERPDGSNFTLKIRSTKLEDSAMYFCVSSEDQIWSNQPQHFGDGTRLSIL.

This clonotype has ten or more counts. V is TRBV19 and J is TRBJ1-6, with D possibly TRBD1 on 5 matching bases. The CDR3 length is 14 residues. Germline V gene lookup returns CDR1 LNHDA and CDR2 SQIVND (reference sequence). Between the trimmed V and J ends, which lost 7 bases and 7 bases, there was a span of 14 bases. In nucleotides, the CDR3 is TGTGCCAGTACTCAAGTATGGGGGAATTCACCCCTCCACTTT. Its protein is CASTQVWGNSPLHF. The variable domain in full, completed from reference TRBV19 and TRBJ1-6, reads DGGITQSPKYLFRKEGQNVTLSCEQNLNHDAMYWYRQDPGQGLRLIYYSQIVNDFQKGDIAEGYSVSREKKESFPLTVTSAQKNPTAFYLCASTQVWGNSPLHFGNGTRLTVT.

Many counts were recorded for this clonotype. This chain joins TRBV5-1 and TRBJ1-1; 10 bases align to TRBD1. The germline V gene has CDR1 SGHRS and CDR2 YFSETQ. J lost 1 base, V lost 3 bases, and 15 bases had no gene match. CDR3 length equals 19 residues. CDR3 DNA: TGCGCCAGCAGCTCCGGGGGGTGGGGGACAGGGGTGAGGAACACTGAAGCTTTCTTT. The encoded protein is CASSSGGWGTGVRNTEAFF.

This clonotype showed up many times. The chain's CDR3 is CASSLEGGGKPQHF. DNA for the CDR3: TGTGCCAGCAGTTTAGAGGGCGGCGGTAAGCCCCAGCATTTT. The V and J genes are TRBV12-3 or TRBV12-4 and TRBJ1-5; D gene ambiguous. Trimming cost V 1 base and J 8 bases, with 12 bases left between them. This CDR3 is 14 amino acids long.

There are many counts of this clonotype. This sequence joins TRBV5-1 and TRBJ1-1; no reliable D call. This CDR3 region has 15 residues. V lost 2 bases to trimming and J lost 5 bases, with 16 bases between them. Germline CDR1 is SGHRS and CDR2 is YFSETQ. This chain's CDR3 is CASSFSAGFGTEAFF. CDR3 coding DNA: TGCGCCAGCAGCTTCTCGGCAGGATTTGGGACTGAAGCTTTCTTT. Full variable domain (remainder filled in from reference TRBV5-1 and TRBJ1-1): KAGVTQTPRYLIKTRGQQVTLSCSPISGHRSVSWYQQTPGQGLQFLFEYFSETQRNKGNFPGRFSGRQFSNSRSEMNVSTLELGDSALYLCASSFSAGFGTEAFFGQGTRLTVV.

The table lists this clonotype with a few counts. J is TRBJ1-4 and V is TRBV3-1; D ambiguous. This CDR3 spans 12 amino acids. The germline V and J ends were trimmed by 1 base and 16 bases, with 13 bases remaining between them. Germline V gene sequence: CDR1 LGHDT, CDR2 YNNKEL (reference sequence). The chain's CDR3 is CASSQGPGPGFF. In DNA, the CDR3 is TGTGCCAGCAGCCAAGGCCCCGGTCCAGGGTTTTTT.

This clonotype was counted ten times or more. This chain joins TRBV20-1 and TRBJ2-5, with 10 bases that match TRBD1. CDR1 is DFQATT, CDR2 SNEGSKA, per germline (reference sequence). With 2 bases clipped from V and 5 bases from J, the junction kept 5 bases outside the gene matches. CDR3 length: 14 amino acids. CDR3 DNA: TGCAGTGCTAGACCAGACAGGGGGCTTGAGACCCAGTACTTC. Protein: CSARPDRGLETQYF.

This rearrangement joins TRBV15 to TRBJ2-2; tentatively, D is TRBD1 or TRBD2 (5 bases each). Germline V gives CDR1 LNHNV, CDR2 YYDKDF (reference sequence). V lost 3 bases to trimming and J lost 3 bases, with 11 bases between them. The CDR3 has 15 residues. The CDR3 DNA sequence: TGTGCCACCAGCAGGAGGGGATCAGACACCGGGGAGCTGTTTTTT. The encoded protein is CATSRRGSDTGELFF.

This clonotype was counted many times. The rearrangement uses TRBV7-3 and TRBJ2-1, with 14 bases lining up with TRBD2. Germline assignment: CDR1 SGHTA and CDR2 FQGTGA. The CDR3 sequence is 16 residues long. The ends lost 5 bases at V and 9 bases at J; junction bases unmatched: 9. The CDR3 DNA reads TGTGCCAGCAGCCCCGGAGGACTAGCGGGGGGCGGTGAGCAGTTCTTC. As protein: CASSPGGLAGGGEQFF.

This clonotype was seen at least ten times. The chain carries TRBV27 and TRBJ2-2, with 9 bases identical to TRBD2. CDR1 and CDR2 (germline): MNHEY, SMNVEV (reference sequence). V shed 5 bases and J 6 bases; nucleotides not matched to a gene: 1. The CDR3 spans 13 residues. CDR3 DNA: TGTGCCAGCAGTCAGCGGGGGGCCGGGGAGCTGTTTTTT. It codes for CASSQRGAGELFF.